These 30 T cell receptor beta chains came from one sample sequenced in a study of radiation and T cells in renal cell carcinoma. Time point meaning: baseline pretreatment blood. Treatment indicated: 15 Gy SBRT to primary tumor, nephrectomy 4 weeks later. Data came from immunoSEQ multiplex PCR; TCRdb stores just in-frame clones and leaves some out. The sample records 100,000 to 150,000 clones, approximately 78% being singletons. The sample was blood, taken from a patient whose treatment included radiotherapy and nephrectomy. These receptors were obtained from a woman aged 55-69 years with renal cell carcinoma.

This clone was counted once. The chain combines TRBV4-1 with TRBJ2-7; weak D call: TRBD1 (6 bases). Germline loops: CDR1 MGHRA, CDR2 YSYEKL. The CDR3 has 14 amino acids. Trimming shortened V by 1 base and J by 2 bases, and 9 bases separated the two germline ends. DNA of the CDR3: TGCGCCAGCAGCCAAGGCTGGACAGCCTACGAGCAGTACTTC. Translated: CASSQGWTAYEQYF.

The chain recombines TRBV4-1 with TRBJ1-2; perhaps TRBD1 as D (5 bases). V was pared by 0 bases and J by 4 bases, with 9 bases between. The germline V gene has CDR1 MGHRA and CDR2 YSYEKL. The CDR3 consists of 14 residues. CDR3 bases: TGCGCCAGCAGCCAAGATCGGGGCCCCTATGGCTACACCTTC. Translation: CASSQDRGPYGYTF.

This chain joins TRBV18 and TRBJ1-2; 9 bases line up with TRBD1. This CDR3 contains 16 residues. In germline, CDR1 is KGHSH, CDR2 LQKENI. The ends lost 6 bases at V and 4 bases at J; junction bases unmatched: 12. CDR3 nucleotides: TGTGCCAGCTCGCCAAGTTGGGGACAGGGCGCCTATGGCTACACCTTC. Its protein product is CASSPSWGQGAYGYTF.

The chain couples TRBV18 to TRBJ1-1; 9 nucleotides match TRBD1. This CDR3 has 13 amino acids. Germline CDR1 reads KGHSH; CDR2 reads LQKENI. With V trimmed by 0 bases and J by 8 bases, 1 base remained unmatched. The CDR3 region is CASSPPGQGEAFF. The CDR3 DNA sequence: TGTGCCAGCTCACCACCGGGACAGGGAGAAGCTTTCTTT.

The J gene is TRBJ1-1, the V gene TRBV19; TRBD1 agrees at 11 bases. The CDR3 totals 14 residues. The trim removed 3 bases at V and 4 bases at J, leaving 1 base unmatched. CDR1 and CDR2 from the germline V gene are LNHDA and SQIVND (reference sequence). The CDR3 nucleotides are TGTGCCAGTAGTATCGGGACAGGGGGCACTGAAGCTTTCTTT. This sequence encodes CASSIGTGGTEAFF.

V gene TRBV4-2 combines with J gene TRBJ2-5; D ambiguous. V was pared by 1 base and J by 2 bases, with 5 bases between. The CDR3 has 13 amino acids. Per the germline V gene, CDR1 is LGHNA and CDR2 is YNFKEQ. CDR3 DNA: TGTGCCAGCAGCCAAGGACTGCAAGAGACCCAGTACTTC. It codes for CASSQGLQETQYF.

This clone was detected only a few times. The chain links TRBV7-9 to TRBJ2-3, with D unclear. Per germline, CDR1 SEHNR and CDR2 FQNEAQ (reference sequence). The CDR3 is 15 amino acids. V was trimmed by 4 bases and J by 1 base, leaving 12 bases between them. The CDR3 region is CASSSFVAGTDTQYF. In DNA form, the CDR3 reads TGTGCCAGCAGCTCCTTTGTGGCAGGCACAGATACGCAGTATTTT.

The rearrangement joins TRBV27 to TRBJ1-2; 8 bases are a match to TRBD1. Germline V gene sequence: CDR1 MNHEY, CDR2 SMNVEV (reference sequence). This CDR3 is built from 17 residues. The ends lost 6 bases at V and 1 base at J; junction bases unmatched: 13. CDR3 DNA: TGTGCCAGCAGGGTCGGGACAGGAATCGTTGATAACTATGGCTACACCTTC. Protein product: CASRVGTGIVDNYGYTF.

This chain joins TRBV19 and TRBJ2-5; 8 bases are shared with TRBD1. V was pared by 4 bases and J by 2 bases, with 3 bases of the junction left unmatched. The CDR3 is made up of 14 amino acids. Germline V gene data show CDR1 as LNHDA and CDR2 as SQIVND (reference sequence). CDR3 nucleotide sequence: TGTGCCAGTAGTACTACAGGGGGTCAAGAGACCCAGTACTTC. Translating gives CASSTTGGQETQYF.

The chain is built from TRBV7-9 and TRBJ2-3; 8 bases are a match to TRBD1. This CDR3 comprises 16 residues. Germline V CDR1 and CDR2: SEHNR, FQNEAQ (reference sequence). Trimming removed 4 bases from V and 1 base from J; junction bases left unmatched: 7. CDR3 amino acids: CASSYQGAEGTDTQYF. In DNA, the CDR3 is TGTGCCAGCAGCTATCAGGGGGCGGAGGGCACAGATACGCAGTATTTT.

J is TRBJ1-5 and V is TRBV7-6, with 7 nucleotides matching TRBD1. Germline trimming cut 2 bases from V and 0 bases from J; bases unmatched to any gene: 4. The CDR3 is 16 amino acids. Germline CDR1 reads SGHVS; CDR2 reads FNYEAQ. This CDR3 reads CASSLRTGDSNQPQHF. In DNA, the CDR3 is TGTGCCAGCAGCTTACGTACAGGGGATAGCAATCAGCCCCAGCATTTT.

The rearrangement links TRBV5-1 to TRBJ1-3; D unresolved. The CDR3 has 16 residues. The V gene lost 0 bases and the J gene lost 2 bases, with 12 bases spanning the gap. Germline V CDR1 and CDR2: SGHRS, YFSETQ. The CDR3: CASSLAGSLTGNTIYF. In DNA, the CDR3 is TGCGCCAGCAGCTTGGCCGGGTCTCTAACTGGAAACACCATATATTTT.

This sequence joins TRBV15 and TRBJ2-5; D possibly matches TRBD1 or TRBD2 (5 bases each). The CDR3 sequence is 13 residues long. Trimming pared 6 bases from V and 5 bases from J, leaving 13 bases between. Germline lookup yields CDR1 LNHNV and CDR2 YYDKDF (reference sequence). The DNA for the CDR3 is TGTGCCACCAGTACGGGACCGGGGGAGACCCAGTACTTC. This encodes CATSTGPGETQYF.

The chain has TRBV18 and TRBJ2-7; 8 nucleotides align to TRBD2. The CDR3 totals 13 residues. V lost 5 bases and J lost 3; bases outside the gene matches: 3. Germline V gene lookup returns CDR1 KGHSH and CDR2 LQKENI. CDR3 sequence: CASSSGTSYEQYF. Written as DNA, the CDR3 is TGTGCCAGCTCATCCGGGACTAGCTACGAGCAGTACTTC.

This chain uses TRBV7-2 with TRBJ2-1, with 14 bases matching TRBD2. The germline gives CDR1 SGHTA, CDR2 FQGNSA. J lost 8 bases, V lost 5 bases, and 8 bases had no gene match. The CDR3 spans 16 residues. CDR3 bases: TGTGCCAGCAGCCGCCGACTAGCGGGGGGGCGGGATGAGCAGTTCTTC. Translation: CASSRRLAGGRDEQFF.

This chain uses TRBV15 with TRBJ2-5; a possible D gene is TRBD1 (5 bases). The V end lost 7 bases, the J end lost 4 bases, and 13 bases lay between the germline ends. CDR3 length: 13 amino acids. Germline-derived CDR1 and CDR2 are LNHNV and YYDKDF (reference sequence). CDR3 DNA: TGTGCCACCACCAGGGAAAGAGGAGAGACCCAGTACTTC. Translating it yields CATTRERGETQYF.

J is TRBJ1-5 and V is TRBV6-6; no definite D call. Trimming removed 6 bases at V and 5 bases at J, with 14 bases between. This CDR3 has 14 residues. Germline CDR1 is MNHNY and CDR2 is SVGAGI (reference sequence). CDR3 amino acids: CASRKWGNDQPQHF. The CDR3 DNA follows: TGTGCCAGCAGAAAGTGGGGTAACGATCAGCCCCAGCATTTT.

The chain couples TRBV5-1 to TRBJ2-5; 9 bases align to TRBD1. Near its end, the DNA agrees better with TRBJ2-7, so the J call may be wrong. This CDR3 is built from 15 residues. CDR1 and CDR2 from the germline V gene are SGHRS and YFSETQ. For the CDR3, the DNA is TGCGCCAGCAGCGACCCAGGACAGGGGTTCTACGAGCAGTACTTC. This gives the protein CASSDPGQGFYEQYF.

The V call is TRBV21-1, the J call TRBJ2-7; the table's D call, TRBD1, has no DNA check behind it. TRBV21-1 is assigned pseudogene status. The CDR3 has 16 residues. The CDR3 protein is CASSKAPGGNSYEQYF. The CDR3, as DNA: TGTGCCAGCAGCAAAGCACCAGGGGGGAACTCCTACGAGCAGTACTTC.

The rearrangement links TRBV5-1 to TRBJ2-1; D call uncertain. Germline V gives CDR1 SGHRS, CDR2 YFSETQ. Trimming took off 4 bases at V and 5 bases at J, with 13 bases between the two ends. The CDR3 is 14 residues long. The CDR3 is CASSSQNSNNEQFF. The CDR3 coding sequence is TGCGCCAGCAGCAGCCAGAATTCCAACAATGAGCAGTTCTTC.

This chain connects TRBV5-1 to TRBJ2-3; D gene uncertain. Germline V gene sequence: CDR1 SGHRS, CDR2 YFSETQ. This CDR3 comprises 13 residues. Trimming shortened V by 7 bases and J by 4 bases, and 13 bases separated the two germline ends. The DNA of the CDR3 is TGCGCCAGCTCCCCAACAACCCCAGATACGCAGTATTTT. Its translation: CASSPTTPDTQYF.

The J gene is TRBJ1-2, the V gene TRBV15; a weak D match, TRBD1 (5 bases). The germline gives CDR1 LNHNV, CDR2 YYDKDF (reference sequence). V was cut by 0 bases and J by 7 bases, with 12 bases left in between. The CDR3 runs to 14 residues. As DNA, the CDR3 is TGTGCCACCAGCAGAGAAGACGGGACGTCTGGCTACACCTTC. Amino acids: CATSREDGTSGYTF.

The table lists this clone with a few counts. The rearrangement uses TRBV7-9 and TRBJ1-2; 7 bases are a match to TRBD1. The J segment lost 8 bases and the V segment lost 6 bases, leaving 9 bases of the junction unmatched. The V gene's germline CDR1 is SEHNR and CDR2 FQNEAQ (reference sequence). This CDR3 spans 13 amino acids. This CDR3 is CASRSHRQGGYTF. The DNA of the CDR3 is TGTGCCAGCAGATCTCATCGACAGGGAGGCTACACCTTC.

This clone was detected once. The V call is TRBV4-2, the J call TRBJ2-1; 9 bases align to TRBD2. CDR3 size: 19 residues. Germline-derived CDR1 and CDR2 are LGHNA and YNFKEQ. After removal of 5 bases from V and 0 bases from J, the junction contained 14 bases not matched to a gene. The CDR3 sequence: CASSSIVASGASSYNEQFF. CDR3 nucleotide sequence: TGTGCCAGCAGCTCAATAGTGGCTAGCGGGGCTAGCTCCTACAATGAGCAGTTCTTC.

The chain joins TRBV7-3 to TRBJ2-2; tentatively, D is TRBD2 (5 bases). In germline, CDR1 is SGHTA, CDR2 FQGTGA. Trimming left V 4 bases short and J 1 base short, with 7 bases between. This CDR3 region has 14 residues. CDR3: CASSSGENTGELFF. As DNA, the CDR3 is TGTGCCAGCAGCTCCGGGGAGAACACCGGGGAGCTGTTTTTT.

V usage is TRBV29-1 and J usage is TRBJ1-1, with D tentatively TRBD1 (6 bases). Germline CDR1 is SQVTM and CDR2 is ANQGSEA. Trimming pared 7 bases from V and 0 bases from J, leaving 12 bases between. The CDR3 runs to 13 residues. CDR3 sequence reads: CSARTDVNTEAFF. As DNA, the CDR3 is TGCAGCGCGCGGACAGATGTGAACACTGAAGCTTTCTTT.

CDR3 nucleotide sequence: TGTGCCAGCAATACAGGGGGCTTGAGGACTGAAGCTTTCTTT. This translates into CASNTGGLRTEAFF. This chain connects TRBV6-1 to TRBJ1-1; 9 bases fit TRBD1. The CDR3 is 14 residues long. Trimming removed 7 bases from V and 5 bases from J; junction bases left unmatched: 8. The germline CDR1 and CDR2 sequences are MNHNS and SASEGT.

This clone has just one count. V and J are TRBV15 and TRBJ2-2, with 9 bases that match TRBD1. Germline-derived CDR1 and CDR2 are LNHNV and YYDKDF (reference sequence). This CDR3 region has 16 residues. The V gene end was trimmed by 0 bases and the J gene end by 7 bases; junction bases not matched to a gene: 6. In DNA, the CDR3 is TGTGCCACCAGCAGAGACCTACAGGGGGCCGGCGGGGAGCTGTTTTTT. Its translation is CATSRDLQGAGGELFF.

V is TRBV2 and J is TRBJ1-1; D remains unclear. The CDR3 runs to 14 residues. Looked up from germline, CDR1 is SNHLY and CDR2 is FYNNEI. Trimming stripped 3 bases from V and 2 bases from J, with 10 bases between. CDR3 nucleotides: TGTGCCAGCAGTGAGTATCAGGAAAACACTGAAGCTTTCTTT. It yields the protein CASSEYQENTEAFF.

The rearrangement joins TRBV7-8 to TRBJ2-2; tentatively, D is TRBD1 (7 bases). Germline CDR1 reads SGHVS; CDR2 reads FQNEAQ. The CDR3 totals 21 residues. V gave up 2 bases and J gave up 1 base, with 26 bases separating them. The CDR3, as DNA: TGTGCCAGCAGCTTAAGACTGAGACGCCCGGGGGACAGCATGAACACCGGGGAGCTGTTTTTT. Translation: CASSLRLRRPGDSMNTGELFF.